This T cell receptor (beta chain) was identified in a study of T cell repertoires in cytomegalovirus infection. Study in general: Recently described HLA-C-restricted plus well-studied HLA-B-restricted CMV epitopes were used. Signatures in public TCR beta sequences pointed to both CMV infection and matching HLA type.

Germline V gene data show CDR1 as SGHTA and CDR2 as FQGNSA. The CDR3 is made up of 13 amino acids. V was clipped by 6 bases and J by 8 bases; unmatched bases: 2. This clonotype was observed at least ten times. The antigen remains unidentified. The study's findings and limits: Dominating the ex vivo response were HLA-C-restricted CMV-specific TCR beta clonotypes. Identification of carriers of CMV plus the relevant HLA was performed using cumulative public TCR beta family frequency.

In TCRdb, the reads were re-called with MiXCR into one record per CDR3 protein. The data hold roughly 920,000 distinct CDR3 sequences, with approximately 33% observed a single time. This TCR derives from a human donor in good health (CMV status not recorded). Some clones in this sample may be carry-over from other donors' samples. Source: cultured CD8+ T cells from PBMCs, taken from culture after CMV antigen stimulation. The V and J genes are TRBV7-2 and TRBJ1-3; the match to TRBD1 covers 12 bases. The CDR3 spells CASSGTGGYTIYF. In nucleotides, the CDR3 is TGTGCCAGCAGTGGGACAGGGGGCTACACCATATATTTT.